This entry lists 28 T cell receptor beta chains sequenced from one sample in a study of blood T cell repertoires in COVID-19. Data came from immunoSEQ multiplex PCR; TCRdb stores just in-frame clones and leaves some out. The sample lists fewer than 80,000 clones, 88% occurring once. Sequencing was done on a sample of peripheral blood. Every receptor here comes from a human donor in a cohort sampled during active COVID-19.

The chain couples TRBV7-9 to TRBJ2-7, with 10 positions matching TRBD2. Losses at the gene ends were 3 bases for V and 5 bases for J; bases not matched to a gene: 7. CDR1 is SEHNR and CDR2 is FQNEAQ in the germline V gene (reference sequence). The CDR3 has 15 residues. For the CDR3, the DNA is TGTGCCAGCAGCTTCCTTAGCGGGGGGTCCGACGAGCAGTACTTC. Amino acid sequence: CASSFLSGGSDEQYF. Variable domain in full (rest from reference TRBV7-9 and TRBJ2-7): DTGVSQNPRHKITKRGQNVTFRCDPISEHNRLYWYRQTLGQGPEFLTYFQNEAQLEKSRLLSDRFSAERPKGSFSTLEIQRTEQGDSAMYLCASSFLSGGSDEQYFGPGTRLTVT.

Only one count was recorded for this clone. The gene calls are TRBV3-1 (or the pseudogene TRBV3-2) and TRBJ2-1, with 9 bases lining up with TRBD2. From germline, CDR1 is LGHDT and CDR2 YNNKEL (reference sequence). V lost 4 bases and J lost 2; bases outside the gene matches: 9. The CDR3 has 17 amino acids. CDR3 protein: CASSPKAGGRPYNEQFF. The CDR3 DNA reads TGTGCCAGCAGCCCCAAGGCGGGGGGGCGCCCCTACAATGAGCAGTTCTTC.

This chain uses TRBV10-3 with TRBJ1-1; 8 bases align to TRBD1. V dropped 7 bases and J dropped 5; count of bases not matched to a gene: 21. The CDR3 has 18 residues. Germline assignment: CDR1 ENHRY and CDR2 SYGVKD. CDR3 amino acids: CAIKQGAGMAGNKTEAFF. CDR3 sequence (DNA): TGTGCCATCAAGCAGGGGGCGGGAATGGCGGGGAATAAGACTGAAGCTTTCTTT.

V is TRBV16 and J is TRBJ2-1; D is undetermined. Germline values: CDR1 KGHSY, CDR2 FQNENV. The CDR3 is 14 amino acids. Trimming stripped 1 base from V and 9 bases from J, with 13 bases between. The CDR3 reads CASSQFGRRIEQFF. CDR3 sequence (DNA): TGTGCCAGCAGCCAATTTGGCAGGCGAATTGAGCAGTTCTTC.

The genes are TRBV13 and TRBJ2-3, with 7 bases matching TRBD2. Germline V gene sequence: CDR1 PRHDT, CDR2 FYEKMQ (reference sequence). Trimming took 5 bases from V and 6 from J; bases not matched to a gene: 17. CDR3 length: 17 amino acids. CDR3 sequence: CASSHTWLAAKSDTQYF. CDR3 nucleotide sequence: TGTGCCAGCAGCCATACGTGGCTAGCGGCTAAGTCGGATACGCAGTATTTT.

The gene calls are TRBV29-1 and TRBJ1-1, with 10 bases that match TRBD1. The CDR3 is 16 residues long. Germline V CDR1 and CDR2: SQVTM, ANQGSEA. Unmatched junction bases numbered 10, after V lost 3 bases and J lost 3 bases. The CDR3 spells CSVDGGQGPYYTEAFF. The DNA for the CDR3 is TGCAGCGTTGATGGGGGACAGGGGCCCTACTACACTGAAGCTTTCTTT.

The rearrangement joins TRBV19 to TRBJ1-6; D is possibly TRBD1 (5 bases). Between the trimmed V and J ends, which lost 3 bases and 4 bases, there was a span of 7 bases. In germline, CDR1 is LNHDA, CDR2 SQIVND (reference sequence). CDR3 length equals 14 residues. The CDR3 spells CASSIQGYNSPLHF. For the CDR3, the DNA is TGTGCCAGTAGTATCCAGGGTTATAATTCACCCCTCCACTTT.

The chain joins TRBV19 to TRBJ1-3; D remains unclear. Germline V lookup: CDR1 LNHDA, CDR2 SQIVND (reference sequence). The CDR3 covers 15 residues. Trimming removed 7 bases from V and 0 bases from J, with 13 bases in between. The chain's CDR3 is CASTKLATSGNTIYF. In DNA form, the CDR3 reads TGTGCCAGTACCAAACTCGCCACCTCTGGAAACACCATATATTTT.

The rearrangement joins TRBV19 to TRBJ2-1; TRBD2 agrees at 8 bases. Trimming took 6 bases from V and 7 from J; bases not matched to a gene: 14. In germline, CDR1 is LNHDA, CDR2 SQIVND (reference sequence). The CDR3 is 16 amino acids. Here the CDR3 DNA reads TGTGCCAGTAGACGCCGTTCGGGGGGGCCGGGTAATGAGCAGTTCTTC. Translating it yields CASRRRSGGPGNEQFF.

In its sample, this clone was seen once. The chain recombines TRBV19 with TRBJ1-1; possibly TRBD1 for D (6 bases). Germline V gene lookup returns CDR1 LNHDA and CDR2 SQIVND (reference sequence). This CDR3 comprises 16 residues. Trimming stripped 1 base from V and 5 bases from J, with 17 bases between. In nucleotides, the CDR3 is TGTGCCAGTAGTATAGGAGTCGGACAGAGGATTACTGAAGCTTTCTTT. Its protein is CASSIGVGQRITEAFF.

This clone was seen a single time. J is TRBJ2-7 and V is TRBV6-4; the D is unclear. Germline CDR1 reads MRHNA; CDR2 reads SNTAGT. The CDR3 runs to 14 residues. The V end lost 2 bases, the J end lost 2 bases, and 10 bases lay between the germline ends. CDR3 sequence (DNA): TGTGCCAGCAGTGACCCCCTAGGCGCCTACGAGCAGTACTTC. Its protein is CASSDPLGAYEQYF.

The chain is built from TRBV29-1 and TRBJ1-2; weak D call: TRBD1 (5 bases). The V gene lost 3 bases and the J gene lost 5 bases, with 22 bases spanning the gap. The CDR3 is made up of 16 amino acids. Germline V gene sequence: CDR1 SQVTM, CDR2 ANQGSEA. The CDR3, as DNA: TGCAGCGTTGAGGCACTACAGGTGGGGCTTGGGTATGGCTACACCTTC. The encoded protein is CSVEALQVGLGYGYTF. The full variable domain, in which reference TRBV29-1 and TRBJ1-2 provide the parts outside the CDR3, is SAVISQKPSRDICQRGTSLTIQCQVDSQVTMMFWYRQQPGQSLTLIATANQGSEATYESGFVIDKFPISRPNLTFSTLTVSNMSPEDSSIYLCSVEALQVGLGYGYTFGSGTRLTVV.

The chain couples TRBV5-1 to TRBJ2-6; D is possibly TRBD1 (5 bases). CDR3 length: 15 residues. The V and J ends lost 0 bases and 4 bases respectively, with 8 bases between them. Germline CDR1 reads SGHRS; CDR2 reads YFSETQ. The chain's CDR3 is CASSLGGAGANVLTF. DNA for the CDR3: TGCGCCAGCAGCTTGGGGGGCGCAGGGGCCAACGTCCTGACTTTC.

The CDR3 nucleotides are TGTGCCAGCAGCCCAGACGGACTAGCGGTTGAGCAGTTCTTC. It codes for CASSPDGLAVEQFF. The rearrangement joins TRBV9 to TRBJ2-1; 10 nucleotides match TRBD2. V gave up 4 bases and J gave up 9 bases; unmatched junction bases: 7. This CDR3 is built from 14 residues. CDR1 and CDR2 from the germline V gene are SGDLS and YYNGEE.

The chain joins TRBV5-6 to TRBJ1-4, with D hard to call. V dropped 0 bases and J dropped 4 bases, with 10 bases sitting between them. CDR1 SGHDT and CDR2 YYEEEE come from the germline V gene. This CDR3 region has 15 residues. In nucleotides, the CDR3 is TGTGCCAGCAGCTTGGGGACTCTTAATAATGAAAAACTGTTTTTT. It translates to CASSLGTLNNEKLFF.

Here the CDR3 reads CASRQINEQFF. The DNA for the CDR3 is TGTGCCAGCCGACAGATAAATGAGCAGTTCTTC. The chain recombines TRBV27 with TRBJ2-1, with D tentatively TRBD1 (5 bases). Trimming pared 8 bases from V and 7 bases from J, leaving 9 bases between. Germline assignment: CDR1 MNHEY and CDR2 SMNVEV (reference sequence). The CDR3 is made up of 11 amino acids.

The V and J genes are TRBV7-2 and TRBJ2-3, with TRBD1 matching 9 bases. From germline, CDR1 is SGHTA and CDR2 FQGNSA. The CDR3 length is 14 residues. The ends lost 6 bases at V and 1 base at J; junction bases unmatched: 2. The CDR3 region has the DNA TGTGCCAGCAGTTGGGACAGGGGCACAGATACGCAGTATTTT. Translation gives CASSWDRGTDTQYF.

V usage is TRBV19 and J usage is TRBJ1-1, with D tentatively TRBD1 (5 bases). CDR3 length: 15 residues. V was clipped by 5 bases and J by 4 bases, with 17 bases between them. In germline, CDR1 is LNHDA, CDR2 SQIVND (reference sequence). CDR3 protein: CASSDGALTTTEAFF. CDR3 nucleotides: TGTGCCAGTAGTGATGGGGCCCTAACGACCACTGAAGCTTTCTTT.

J is TRBJ1-2 and V is TRBV27; D is perhaps TRBD1 (5 bases). This CDR3 spans 13 amino acids. V was shortened by 3 bases and J by 5 bases, with 10 bases between the two germline ends. Germline CDR1 and CDR2: MNHEY and SMNVEV (reference sequence). The CDR3 region has the DNA TGTGCCAGCAGTTTGGGGGGAAGGTATGGCTACACCTTC. Translation gives CASSLGGRYGYTF.

The V call is TRBV7-9, the J call TRBJ2-1, with 8 nucleotides matching TRBD2. The CDR3 consists of 17 residues. Germline V lookup: CDR1 SEHNR, CDR2 FQNEAQ (reference sequence). V lost 5 bases to trimming and J lost 1 base; unmatched junction nucleotides: 10. The DNA for the CDR3 is TGTGCCAGCAGCCCCCACAGCGGGAGTGGGTCCTACAATGAGCAGTTCTTC. This codes for CASSPHSGSGSYNEQFF.

The chain has TRBV7-9 and TRBJ2-7, with D tentatively TRBD1 (6 bases). Trimming pared 5 bases from V and 0 bases from J, leaving 11 bases between. This CDR3 is 14 amino acids long. Germline V gives CDR1 SEHNR, CDR2 FQNEAQ (reference sequence). DNA of the CDR3: TGTGCCAGCAGCCCAGGACAGACCTCCTACGAGCAGTACTTC. Its protein product is CASSPGQTSYEQYF.

Here the CDR3 DNA reads TGTGCCAGCAGCTTTGGGGACAGGGGAGGGCAAGAGACCCAGTACTTC. Protein: CASSFGDRGGQETQYF. V gene TRBV5-4 combines with J gene TRBJ2-5, with TRBD1 matching 10 bases. This CDR3 comprises 16 residues. Per germline, CDR1 SGHNT and CDR2 YYREEE (reference sequence). The V segment lost 2 bases and the J segment 2 bases; nucleotides outside the gene matches: 6.

The chain combines TRBV11-2 with TRBJ2-1; a possible D gene is TRBD1 (5 bases). Trimming pared 3 bases from V and 7 bases from J, leaving 10 bases between. This CDR3 has 13 amino acids. The germline CDR1 and CDR2 sequences are SGHAT and FQNNGV. The CDR3 DNA follows: TGTGCCAGCAGCTTTTGGGGCGAGAATGAGCAGTTCTTC. It codes for CASSFWGENEQFF.

This clone showed up just once. The chain uses TRBV7-2 and TRBJ2-1, with TRBD1 matching over 9 bases. Trimming took 0 bases from V and 8 from J; bases not matched to a gene: 8. Germline V gene data show CDR1 as SGHTA and CDR2 as FQGNSA. CDR3 length: 16 amino acids. CDR3 sequence reads: CASSLAGTGRTDEQFF. As DNA, the CDR3 is TGTGCCAGCAGCTTAGCCGGGACAGGGCGGACCGATGAGCAGTTCTTC.

The V and J genes are TRBV19 and TRBJ2-1; 12 nucleotides align to TRBD2. V trimming: 0 bases; J trimming: 1 base; junction bases outside the gene matches: 13. Germline lookup yields CDR1 LNHDA and CDR2 SQIVND (reference sequence). The CDR3 has 21 residues. CDR3 DNA sequence: TGTGCCAGTAGTATAGAACCACTAGCGGGAGGATTTAAAGGATCCTACAATGAGCAGTTCTTC. Translation gives CASSIEPLAGGFKGSYNEQFF.

The V and J genes are TRBV13 and TRBJ1-6; D might be TRBD1 (6 bases). V was cut by 8 bases and J by 7 bases, with 15 bases left in between. CDR3 length equals 14 residues. Germline CDR1 reads PRHDT; CDR2 reads FYEKMQ (reference sequence). The DNA for the CDR3 is TGTGCCAGCTCACTCGGCAGGGGAAATTCACCCCTCCACTTT. Protein product: CASSLGRGNSPLHF. The variable domain in full, completed from reference TRBV13 and TRBJ1-6, reads AAGVIQSPRHLIKEKRETATLKCYPIPRHDTVYWYQQGPGQDPQFLISFYEKMQSDKGSIPDRFSAQQFSDYHSELNMSSLELGDSALYFCASSLGRGNSPLHFGNGTRLTVT.

The chain couples TRBV5-1 to TRBJ2-3, with 7 bases aligning to TRBD1. V lost 5 bases to trimming and J lost 0 bases; unmatched junction nucleotides: 6. The CDR3 covers 15 residues. Germline assignment: CDR1 SGHRS and CDR2 YFSETQ. CDR3 residues: CASRRDSASTDTQYF. The CDR3 DNA follows: TGCGCCAGCAGACGGGACAGTGCTAGCACAGATACGCAGTATTTT.

This clone was seen just once. This chain connects TRBV28 to TRBJ1-2; possibly TRBD1 for D (5 bases). The germline V gene encodes CDR1 MDHEN and CDR2 SYDVKM. The CDR3 consists of 13 residues. Trimming took off 5 bases at V and 3 bases at J, with 10 bases between the two ends. Here the CDR3 reads CASSMGGDYGYTF. The DNA for the CDR3 is TGTGCCAGCAGTATGGGGGGGGACTATGGCTACACCTTC.